The entry below gives a single TCR beta chain sequence along with its context. The CDR3 loop spans 13 amino acids. Germline V CDR1 and CDR2: LGHNA, YNFKEQ. Germline trimming cut 0 bases from V and 10 bases from J; bases unmatched to any gene: 2. These data come from a study of blood T cell repertoires in COVID-19. About the research overall: Collection of acute and convalescent COVID-19 samples took place in the United States, Italy and Spain. T cells, B-cell-depleted T cells, or PBMCs provided the cDNA or gDNA that served as material.

Per the study methods: Amplified reference gene primers provided the basis for estimating nucleated cell counts. This table comes from immunoSEQ multiplex PCR, and its TCRdb copy is limited to in-frame clones, with some not included. V, J and clone size reflect that table, while D and trimming were determined from the DNA. Of a few hundred thousand clones in the sample, around 85% were seen once. V and J are TRBV4-2 and TRBJ2-1; 8 bases line up with TRBD2. The sequenced sample was peripheral blood. This sequence originates from a woman in her late teens or twenties with acute or convalescent COVID-19. This CDR3 is CASSQDREGEQFF. CDR3 sequence (DNA): TGTGCCAGCAGCCAAGATCGGGAGGGGGAGCAGTTCTTC.